The 4 T cell receptor beta chains listed next were all sequenced from one sample in a study of T cells in Graves' hyperthyroidism and ophthalmopathy. Template material for amplifying TCR beta CDR3 regions consisted of RNA transcripts. First-round RT-PCR targeting the TCR CDR3 was performed with the HTBI primer set. TCRdb ran MiXCR on the multiplex PCR reads and lists one entry per CDR3 protein. The table has roughly 240,000 distinct CDR3 sequences, approximately 25% seen once. The source material was blood. The receptors come from a woman aged 40 to 50 with Graves' ophthalmopathy.

This clonotype was seen at least ten times. V and J are TRBV19 and TRBJ1-2, with no clear D. The V gene's germline CDR1 is LNHDA and CDR2 SQIVND (reference sequence). Between the trimmed V and J ends, which lost 8 bases and 8 bases, there was a span of 15 bases. The CDR3 is 12 residues long. This CDR3 reads CASRESLFGYTF. The CDR3 coding sequence is TGTGCCAGTCGGGAGTCCCTCTTCGGCTACACCTTC.

At least ten counts were recorded for this clonotype. J is TRBJ2-7 and V is TRBV20-1; D is ambiguous. The CDR3 has 10 amino acids. Per germline, CDR1 DFQATT and CDR2 SNEGSKA (reference sequence). The germline V and J ends were trimmed by 6 bases and 5 bases, with 8 bases remaining between them. CDR3 residues: CSARSDEQYF. CDR3 nucleotides: TGCAGTGCCAGGTCCGACGAGCAGTACTTC.

The chain has TRBV5-1 and TRBJ1-6, with D perhaps TRBD1 (5 bases). The CDR3 totals 13 residues. V was clipped by 5 bases and J by 8 bases, with 11 bases between them. CDR1 and CDR2 from the germline V gene are SGHRS and YFSETQ. CDR3 in DNA: TGCGCCAGCAGGGGGGTCGCGGATTCACCCCTCCACTTT. The encoded protein is CASRGVADSPLHF.

This clonotype was recorded at least ten times. This chain links TRBV2 with TRBJ2-7; D is uncertain. V was clipped by 9 bases and J by 5 bases, with 11 bases between them. CDR3 length: 11 residues. Germline V lookup: CDR1 SNHLY, CDR2 FYNNEI. CDR3 residues: CASWGLHEQYF. The CDR3 nucleotides are TGTGCCAGTTGGGGTTTACACGAGCAGTACTTC.